These T cell receptor beta chains were read from a single sample in a study of CD8+ T cells in alopecia areata. Libraries were prepared by immunoSEQ multiplex PCR; TCRdb keeps only in-frame clonotypes and omits some of them. The sample lists hundreds of thousands of clones; approximately 67% were seen once. The sample here was CD4+ T cells sorted from blood, taken at approximately week 45, from a patient treated with tofacitinib. The receptor set was obtained from a human donor with alopecia areata. CDR3s include the opening cysteine and the closing phenylalanine or tryptophan. D genes are given only for firm matches. The size entry is marked missing in some rows and otherwise reads once, few, many or a size class.

DNA | CDR3 | V | D | J | size
TGCGCCAGCAGCGGGGATTCCCGAGGTCGTGCTTTCTTT | CASSGDSRGRAFF | TRBV5-1 | NA | TRBJ1-1 | NA
TGTGCCAGCAGCCCGACAGGGGGCAGAACTGAAGCTTTCTTT | CASSPTGGRTEAFF | TRBV7-2 | TRBD1 | TRBJ1-1 | NA
TGCGCCAGCAGCTTGGAGCCTAGCGGGGGGGTAGATACGCAGTATTTT | CASSLEPSGGVDTQYF | TRBV5-1 | TRBD2 | TRBJ2-3 | NA
TGCAGCGTTGAATTATACGCCAACACCGGGGAGCTGTTTTTT | CSVELYANTGELFF | TRBV29-1 | NA | TRBJ2-2 | NA
TGTGCCAGCAGCGTAGAGGGACTAGCGGGGGTGGGCTACAATGAGCAGTTCTTC | CASSVEGLAGVGYNEQFF | TRBV9 | TRBD2 | TRBJ2-1 | NA
TGTGCCAGTGGAGCCAAAAACATTCAGTACTTC | CASGAKNIQYF | TRBV19 | NA | TRBJ2-4 | NA
TGCGCCAGCAGCCAAGATCCCCGGACCCCATCCTTT | CASSQDPRTPSF | TRBV4-3 | NA | TRBJ1-1 | NA
TGTGCCAGCAGTCTCAGGGGGCCCAACTATGGCTACACCTTC | CASSLRGPNYGYTF | TRBV27 | TRBD1 | TRBJ1-2 | NA
TGTGCCAGCAGCTTACCTTTGGGGAATGAGCAGTTCTTC | CASSLPLGNEQFF | TRBV7-9 | NA | TRBJ2-1 | NA
TGTGCCAGCAGCGCAAACGCTGCGGGGAGTACAGATACGCAGTATTTT | CASSANAAGSTDTQYF | TRBV9 | NA | TRBJ2-3 | NA
TGTGCCAGCAGCCAGATTTACCCAGATACGCAGTATTTT | CASSQIYPDTQYF | TRBV14 | NA | TRBJ2-3 | NA
TGCGCCAGCAGCTTGGAAGGACGGACCGGGGAGCTGTTTTTT | CASSLEGRTGELFF | TRBV5-1 | NA | TRBJ2-2 | NA
TGTGCCAGCAGTTCTCACGTAAAGCCGAACACTGAAGCTTTCTTT | CASSSHVKPNTEAFF | TRBV25-1 | NA | TRBJ1-1 | NA
TGCGCCAGCAGCCCCGGGACAGTGACCTACGAGCAGTACTTC | CASSPGTVTYEQYF | TRBV5-1 | TRBD1 | TRBJ2-7 | NA
TGTGCCAGCAGCGTGAGTTCTTCCTACGAGCAGTACTTC | CASSVSSSYEQYF | TRBV5-6 | NA | TRBJ2-7 | NA
TGTGCCAGCAGTGAAAGGGGGAGAAATTCACCCCTCCACTTT | CASSERGRNSPLHF | TRBV6-1 | NA | TRBJ1-6 | NA
TGTGCCAGCAGCTTGCTCGCAGGGGGGACGGAAGAGACCCAGTACTTC | CASSLLAGGTEETQYF | TRBV5-6 | NA | TRBJ2-5 | NA
TGCGCCAGCAGTAGCCGGGAAAGTCAGCCCCAGCATTTT | CASSSRESQPQHF | TRBV10-2 | NA | TRBJ1-5 | NA
TGTGCCAGCAGCTTAACGGGGGGGACGAATGAGCAGTTCTTC | CASSLTGGTNEQFF | TRBV11-2 | TRBD2 | TRBJ2-1 | NA
TGTGCCAGCAGCCGTACAGGGGGTGAGTTTGAGCAGTACTTC | CASSRTGGEFEQYF | TRBV7-8 | TRBD1 | TRBJ2-7 | many
TGTGCCAGCAGCGTAGACCCCGGAACCGCGCAGTATTTT | CASSVDPGTAQYF | TRBV9 | NA | TRBJ2-3 | NA
TGTGCCAGCAGCGACGGGACAGCCAAGGGCTATGGCTACACCTTC | CASSDGTAKGYGYTF | TRBV9 | TRBD1 | TRBJ1-2 | few
TGTGCCAGCAGCCAATATGTTGAGCAGTTCTTC | CASSQYVEQFF | TRBV14 | NA | TRBJ2-1 | NA
TGCAGCGTTGGTAGGGGGCCTGGTGAAAAACTGTTTTTT | CSVGRGPGEKLFF | TRBV29-1 | TRBD1 | TRBJ1-4 | few
TGTGCCAGCAATCTTGGGGCGGCTGTATGGGATGGCTACACCTTC | CASNLGAAVWDGYTF | TRBV19 | NA | TRBJ1-2 | few
TGTGCCAGCAGCTACAGCCCAGGGGCGAGGAGTTCACCCCTCCACTTT | CASSYSPGARSSPLHF | TRBV7-2 | NA | TRBJ1-6 | NA
TGTGCCAGCAGCTTAGGCTCCTCTGGGGCCAACGTCCTGACTTTC | CASSLGSSGANVLTF | TRBV7-3 | NA | TRBJ2-6 | few
TGTGCCAGTAGTACGGACACAGGAAACTATGGCTACACCTTC | CASSTDTGNYGYTF | TRBV19 | NA | TRBJ1-2 | once
TGCAGCGTTGATGATACGCAGTATTTT | CSVDDTQYF | TRBV29-1 | NA | TRBJ2-3 | NA
TGCAGCGTTGAAAATGGAAACACCATATATTTT | CSVENGNTIYF | TRBV29-1 | NA | TRBJ1-3 | NA
TGCAGCGTCCGGACGGAATCCTACGAGCAGTACTTC | CSVRTESYEQYF | TRBV29-1 | NA | TRBJ2-7 | few
TGTGCCCGTACTAGCGGAAACACAGATACGCAGTATTTT | CARTSGNTDTQYF | TRBV30 | TRBD2 | TRBJ2-3 | NA
TGTGCCAGCAGTCGGGACAGGGTGAACACTGAAGCTTTCTTT | CASSRDRVNTEAFF | TRBV6-6 | TRBD1 | TRBJ1-1 | few
TGTGCCACCCAGGACCCCATCGGGTGGGAGACCCAGTACTTC | CATQDPIGWETQYF | TRBV10-3 | NA | TRBJ2-5 | NA
TGTGCCAGCAGCCGGAGCAATCAGCCCCAGCATTTT | CASSRSNQPQHF | TRBV7-2 | NA | TRBJ1-5 | NA
TGTGCCAGCAGCCTCCGTGGCGGCTATGGCTACACCTTC | CASSLRGGYGYTF | TRBV5-4 | NA | TRBJ1-2 | once
TGTGCCTGGAGTTCAATGGGATACACTGAAGCTTTCTTT | CAWSSMGYTEAFF | TRBV30 | NA | TRBJ1-1 | few
TGCAGCGTTGCCACAGGGGCTGGTAATTCACCCCTCCACTTT | CSVATGAGNSPLHF | TRBV29-1 | TRBD1 | TRBJ1-6 | NA
TGCAGCGTTGTCGGAGAGAGGAACACTGAAGCTTTCTTT | CSVVGERNTEAFF | TRBV29-1 | NA | TRBJ1-1 | few
TGTGCCATCAGTGACTCGAACAGGGGCGGCGATTTTTCACCCCTCCACTTT | CAISDSNRGGDFSPLHF | TRBV10-3 | TRBD1 | TRBJ1-6 | NA
TGTGCCAGCAGTCCCGGACGGATAACGAGTGAGACCCAGTACTTC | CASSPGRITSETQYF | TRBV27 | NA | TRBJ2-5 | NA
TGTGCCACCAGCGGTGTTGGGACAGATACGCAGTATTTT | CATSGVGTDTQYF | TRBV15 | NA | TRBJ2-3 | NA